Sequencing of this T cell receptor (beta chain) was carried out in a study of shared clonotypes between healthy human individuals. The study's findings and limits: Memory subsets had estimated richness that was generally smaller than that of naive subsets. The authors expected sequencing depth to affect clonotype sharing among donors.

The V gene end was trimmed by 6 bases and the J gene end by 2 bases; junction bases not matched to a gene: 7. CDR1 and CDR2 from the germline V gene are MDHEN and SYDVKM. The CDR3 loop spans 14 amino acids. Regarding this clone: Its antigen is not known.

It was 200 to 250 ng DNA, 25,000 to 35,000 T cell genomes, that sorted-subset replicate PCRs used. Sequenced by immunoSEQ multiplex PCR; TCRdb stores in-frame clones only, minus some. The sample carries some 500,000 clones, about 96% recorded once. This sequence joins TRBV28 and TRBJ2-7; 7 bases are shared with TRBD1. The sequencing input was naive CD4+ T cells sorted from blood. Subset: CD45RA+ positively selected. This clonotype was sampled from a woman in her twenties or thirties in good health. Here the CDR3 DNA reads TGTGCCAGCAGCCCGGGACAGTTGGCCTACGAGCAGTACTTC. It is translated as CASSPGQLAYEQYF.